These T cell receptor beta chains were read from a single sample in a study of T cell repertoires in cytomegalovirus infection. The antigens these receptors bind are not known. TCRdb re-derived calls from the reads in MiXCR, one entry per CDR3 protein. This table has about 130,000 distinct CDR3 sequences, roughly a quarter appearing once. Sequencing was carried out using PBMCs, sequenced either directly or after in vitro stimulation (not recorded which). All receptors come from a human donor in good health (CMV status not recorded). Some clones in this sample may be carry-over from other donors' samples. Each CDR3 is given with its conserved first and last residue. The D gene is left open where the match is weak. Size is omitted from some rows. Given values are once, few, many or a class for expanded clones.

DNA | CDR3 | J | V | size | D
TGTGCCAGCAGCTACCGTCGGGCTGCCTACAATGAGCAGTTCTTC | CASSYRRAAYNEQFF | TRBJ2-1 | TRBV12-3/TRBV12-4 | NA | NA
TGCAGTGCTACACAACTAGCGGGAGTCGTCAGTGAGCAGTTCTTC | CSATQLAGVVSEQFF | TRBJ2-1 | TRBV20-1 | NA | TRBD2
TGCGCCAGCAGCGCACGGGACAGGCCTTCAGACGGGGAGCTGTTTTTT | CASSARDRPSDGELFF | TRBJ2-2 | TRBV4-1 | NA | TRBD1
TGCGCCAGCAGCCGCAGGGACGGAGTAGATACGCAGTATTTT | CASSRRDGVDTQYF | TRBJ2-3 | TRBV4-1 | NA | NA
TGTGCCAGCAACCAATCCAGGGGGACCAGCATTGCGCCCCAGCATTTT | CASNQSRGTSIAPQHF | TRBJ1-5 | TRBV6-2/TRBV6-3 | NA | TRBD1
TGTGCCAGCAGTTTGGACAGGGAGGATACGCAGTATTTT | CASSLDREDTQYF | TRBJ2-3 | TRBV2 | NA | TRBD1
TGTGCCAGCAGCTTAGTAGAGGTCGGGGGGTATAATTCACCCCTCCACTTT | CASSLVEVGGYNSPLHF | TRBJ1-6 | TRBV7-2 | many | NA
TGTGCCAGCTCACGATCTTCGAGGGACAGGGTAACGAGTGAGCAGTTCTTC | CASSRSSRDRVTSEQFF | TRBJ2-1 | TRBV18 | few | TRBD1
TGTGCCAGCAGCTTGGGGGACCTAGCGGGAGATTACAATGAGCAGTTCTTC | CASSLGDLAGDYNEQFF | TRBJ2-1 | TRBV11-3 | few | TRBD2
TGTGCCAGCAGCTCACTAGAAGTCGAGCAGTACTTC | CASSSLEVEQYF | TRBJ2-7 | TRBV7-8 | NA | NA
TGTGCCACCAGTGATCCCGGGACAGGGAGTTGGGAGCCCCAGCATTTT | CATSDPGTGSWEPQHF | TRBJ1-5 | TRBV24-1 | NA | TRBD1
TGTGCCAGCAGCGGGGGACAGGGGAGGACTGAAGCTTTCTTT | CASSGGQGRTEAFF | TRBJ1-1 | TRBV2 | once | TRBD1
TGTGCCAGCAGCTTTCCACAATCCGGCACAGATACGCAGTATTTT | CASSFPQSGTDTQYF | TRBJ2-3 | TRBV7-2 | many | NA
TGTGCCAGCAGCTTAGAAGGTGCCAGCACAGATACGCAGTATTTT | CASSLEGASTDTQYF | TRBJ2-3 | TRBV11-3 | NA | NA
TGTGCCAGCAGTTTGAGGCGGGCTGCCTACAATGAGCAGTTCTTC | CASSLRRAAYNEQFF | TRBJ2-1 | TRBV12-3/TRBV12-4 | NA | NA
TGTGCCAGCAGCGTTTCCAATGAGCAGTTCTTC | CASSVSNEQFF | TRBJ2-1 | TRBV9 | few | NA
TGTGCCAGCAGCCCCCAAAAACTAGCGGGGCGAGAGACCCAGTACTTC | CASSPQKLAGRETQYF | TRBJ2-5 | TRBV7-2 | many | TRBD2
TGTGCCAGCAATAAACAGGGAGAGACCCAGTACTTC | CASNKQGETQYF | TRBJ2-5 | TRBV6-1 | NA | NA
TGTGCCAGCAGTGACCAGGGGACTTTCAATCAGCCCCAGCATTTT | CASSDQGTFNQPQHF | TRBJ1-5 | TRBV6-1 | NA | NA
TGCAGTTTAGTCGAACAAGAGACCCAGTACTTC | CSLVEQETQYF | TRBJ2-5 | TRBV20-1 | NA | NA
TGTGCCAGCAGCTCTCAAGAGTCCTACAATGAGCAGTTCTTC | CASSSQESYNEQFF | TRBJ2-1 | TRBV11-2 | few | NA
TGTGCCAGCAGCGCCGGGACGGCCGCTTTTAATTCACCCCTCCACTTT | CASSAGTAAFNSPLHF | TRBJ1-6 | TRBV7-9 | few | NA
TGTGCCAGCAGTCCTGAGGGCACAGATACGCAGTATTTT | CASSPEGTDTQYF | TRBJ2-3 | TRBV28 | many | NA
TGTGCCAGCAGGAATGCTGGTGCAAACTATGGCTACACCTTC | CASRNAGANYGYTF | TRBJ1-2 | TRBV6-1 | few | NA
TGCGCCAGCAGCCAAGTAGCCCAGAGCTCCTACGAGCAGTACTTC | CASSQVAQSSYEQYF | TRBJ2-7 | TRBV4-3 | NA | NA
TGTGCCAGCAGCCCACAGGGGGCCAGCACTGAAGCTTTCTTT | CASSPQGASTEAFF | TRBJ1-1 | TRBV7-2 | many | TRBD1
TGTGCCAGCAAAACTAGCGGGAGTAGGTCCTACAATGAGCAGTTCTTC | CASKTSGSRSYNEQFF | TRBJ2-1 | TRBV7-9 | few | TRBD2
TGTGCCAGCAGCCACAGCGGGGTCTCCTACAATGAGCAGTTCTTC | CASSHSGVSYNEQFF | TRBJ2-1 | TRBV11-2 | few | TRBD2
TGTGCCAGCAGTTTAGGAGTCTATGGCTACACCTTC | CASSLGVYGYTF | TRBJ1-2 | TRBV12-3/TRBV12-4 | NA | NA
TGTGCCAGCAGCTTGGGGTCGACTGAAGCTTTCTTT | CASSLGSTEAFF | TRBJ1-1 | TRBV7-9 | few | NA
TGTGCCAGCAGCCTCGACCGGGACAGGGGTTACGAGCAGTACTTC | CASSLDRDRGYEQYF | TRBJ2-7 | TRBV7-6 | NA | TRBD1
TGTGCCAGCAGCTTGTCGAGCTCCTACGAGCAGTACTTC | CASSLSSSYEQYF | TRBJ2-7 | TRBV5-4 | NA | NA
TGTGCCAGCAGCCGATGGGGGCATCTAGCGGGAGTCGGAAGGACCGGGGAGCTGTTTTTT | CASSRWGHLAGVGRTGELFF | TRBJ2-2 | TRBV7-8 | many | TRBD2
TGCAGTGCTAGAGAAACGACAGGGTGGTTGGCTGGCTACACCTTC | CSARETTGWLAGYTF | TRBJ1-2 | TRBV20-1 | NA | TRBD1
TGTGCCAGCAGCTCACCGGGACAGGGGAATGAAAAACTGTTTTTT | CASSSPGQGNEKLFF | TRBJ1-4 | TRBV5-4 | few | TRBD1
TGTGCCAGCCGTATATCGGCGGGAGGGGAGACCCAGTACTTC | CASRISAGGETQYF | TRBJ2-5 | TRBV19 | NA | TRBD2